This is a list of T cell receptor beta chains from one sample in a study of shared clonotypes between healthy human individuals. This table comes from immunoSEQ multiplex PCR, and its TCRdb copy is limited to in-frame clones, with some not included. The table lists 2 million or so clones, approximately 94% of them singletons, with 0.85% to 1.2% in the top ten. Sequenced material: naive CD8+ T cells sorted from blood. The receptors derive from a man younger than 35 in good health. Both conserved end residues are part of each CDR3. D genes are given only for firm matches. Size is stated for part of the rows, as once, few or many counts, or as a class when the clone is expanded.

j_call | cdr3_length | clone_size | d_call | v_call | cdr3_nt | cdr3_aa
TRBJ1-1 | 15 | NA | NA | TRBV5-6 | TGTGCCAGCAGCCCCGGGGGACATTCCCTGACTGAAGCTTTCTTT | CASSPGGHSLTEAFF
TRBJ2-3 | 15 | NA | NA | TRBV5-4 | TGTGCCAGCAGCTTGGGGACTCTCGTCACAGATACGCAGTATTTT | CASSLGTLVTDTQYF
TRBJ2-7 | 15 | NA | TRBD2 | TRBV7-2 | TGTGCCAGCAGCACGTCAGCGGGGGTTGTCTACGAGCAGTACTTC | CASSTSAGVVYEQYF
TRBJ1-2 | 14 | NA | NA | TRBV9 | TGTGCCAGCAGCCTCACGACTGATAACTATGGCTACACCTTC | CASSLTTDNYGYTF
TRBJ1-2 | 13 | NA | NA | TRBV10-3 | TGTGCCATCAGTGAGAGCAGAGACTATGGCTACACCTTC | CAISESRDYGYTF
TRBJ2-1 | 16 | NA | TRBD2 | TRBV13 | TGTGCCAGCAGCTCCCCGATCAGCGGGGACTACAATGAGCAGTTCTTC | CASSSPISGDYNEQFF
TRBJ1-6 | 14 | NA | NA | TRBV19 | TGTGCCAGTAGTATCGAGCCAGGGGTCTCACCCCTCCACTTT | CASSIEPGVSPLHF
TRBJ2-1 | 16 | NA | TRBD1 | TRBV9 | TGTGCCAGCAGCGCATCGAGACAGGGGGTGGACAATGAGCAGTTCTTC | CASSASRQGVDNEQFF
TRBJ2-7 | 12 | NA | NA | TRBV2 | TGTGCCAGCAGTGAATTTTCCTACGAGCAGTACTTC | CASSEFSYEQYF
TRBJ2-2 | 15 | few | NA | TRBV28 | TGTGCCAGCAGTCCCGGGACGGCGAACACCGGGGAGCTGTTTTTT | CASSPGTANTGELFF
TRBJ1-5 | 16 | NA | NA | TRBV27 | TGTGCCAGCAGTTCTGCCGAGGGGTATAGCAATCAGCCCCAGCATTTT | CASSSAEGYSNQPQHF
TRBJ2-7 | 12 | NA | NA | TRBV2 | TGTGCCAGCAGTATCCCAGGGTACGAGCAGTACTTC | CASSIPGYEQYF
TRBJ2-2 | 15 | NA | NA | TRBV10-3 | TGTGCCATCAATGACGGGGCAACGAACACCGGGGAGCTGTTTTTT | CAINDGATNTGELFF
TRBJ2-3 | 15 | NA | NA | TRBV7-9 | TGTGCCAGCAGCTTGGGGGGAGAGAGCACAGATACGCAGTATTTT | CASSLGGESTDTQYF
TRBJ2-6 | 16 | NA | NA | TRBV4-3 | TGCGCCAGCAGCCCGGGACTGGGTTCTGGGGCCAACGTCCTGACTTTC | CASSPGLGSGANVLTF
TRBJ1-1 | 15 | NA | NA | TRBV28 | TGTGCCAGCAGTTTCGAGAGTTTCATGAACACTGAAGCTTTCTTT | CASSFESFMNTEAFF
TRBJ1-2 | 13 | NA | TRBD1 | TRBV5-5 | TGTGCCAGCAGCTCACAGGGGTACTATGGCTACACCTTC | CASSSQGYYGYTF
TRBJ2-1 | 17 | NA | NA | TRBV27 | TGTGCCAGCAGTTTTACTTTTACTAGGGTCCTCGGGGATGAGCAGTTCTTC | CASSFTFTRVLGDEQFF
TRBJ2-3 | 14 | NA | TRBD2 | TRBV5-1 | TGCGCCAGCAGCTATAGCGGGAGGACAGATACGCAGTATTTT | CASSYSGRTDTQYF
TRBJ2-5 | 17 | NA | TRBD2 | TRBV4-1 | TGCGCCAGCAGCCCGCGGGCTAGCGGGGGGGCTGGGGAGACCCAGTACTTC | CASSPRASGGAGETQYF
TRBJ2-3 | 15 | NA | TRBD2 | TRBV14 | TGTGCCAGCAGCGACCGGGACTATCGCACAGATACGCAGTATTTT | CASSDRDYRTDTQYF
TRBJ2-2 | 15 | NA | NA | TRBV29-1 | TGCAGCGTTGAATTCACCGGGAACAACACCGGGGAGCTGTTTTTT | CSVEFTGNNTGELFF
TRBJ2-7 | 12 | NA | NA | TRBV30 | TGTGCCTGGAGTCCGCAGGGCCACGAGCAGTACTTC | CAWSPQGHEQYF
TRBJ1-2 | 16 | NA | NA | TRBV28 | TGTGCCAGCAGTTTACGGGGGGCGAGGCTCCGGTATGGCTACACCTTC | CASSLRGARLRYGYTF
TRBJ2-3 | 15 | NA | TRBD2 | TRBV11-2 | TGTGCCAGCCAAGAAACGGGGGGAAGCACAGATACGCAGTATTTT | CASQETGGSTDTQYF
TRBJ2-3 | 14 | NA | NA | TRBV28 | TGTGCCAGCAGTCCTTTCTCAGGCACAGATACGCAGTATTTT | CASSPFSGTDTQYF
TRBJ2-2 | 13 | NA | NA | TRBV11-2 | TGTGCCAGCAGCTTAGGGTTCGCCGGGGAGCTGTTTTTT | CASSLGFAGELFF
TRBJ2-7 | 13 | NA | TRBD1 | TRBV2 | TGTGCCAGCACCCTGACAGGGGACTACGAGCAGTACTTC | CASTLTGDYEQYF
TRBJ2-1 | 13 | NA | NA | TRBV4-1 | TGCGCCAGCAGCCAAGCGACCTACAATGAGCAGTTCTTC | CASSQATYNEQFF
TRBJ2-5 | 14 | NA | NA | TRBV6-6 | TGTGCCAGCAGTTACGTGGGGCTGCAAGAGACCCAGTACTTC | CASSYVGLQETQYF
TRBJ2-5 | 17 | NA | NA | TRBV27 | TGTGCCAGCAGTTCGGTCCGGGTGGCGGGCCCCCAAGAGACCCAGTACTTC | CASSSVRVAGPQETQYF
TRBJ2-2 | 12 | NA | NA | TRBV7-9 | TGTGCCAGCAGTCCCCGGACCGGGGAGCTGTTTTTT | CASSPRTGELFF
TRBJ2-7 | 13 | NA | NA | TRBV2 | TGTGCCAGCCGGGACCCACATCACTACGAGCAGTACTTC | CASRDPHHYEQYF
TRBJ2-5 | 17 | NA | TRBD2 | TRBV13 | TGTGCCAGCAGCCCCTCCGGACTAGCGGGGGGCCAAGAGACCCAGTACTTC | CASSPSGLAGGQETQYF
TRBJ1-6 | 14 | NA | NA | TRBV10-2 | TGCGCCAGCAGTGAGCCGGAGATGAATTCACCCCTCCACTTT | CASSEPEMNSPLHF